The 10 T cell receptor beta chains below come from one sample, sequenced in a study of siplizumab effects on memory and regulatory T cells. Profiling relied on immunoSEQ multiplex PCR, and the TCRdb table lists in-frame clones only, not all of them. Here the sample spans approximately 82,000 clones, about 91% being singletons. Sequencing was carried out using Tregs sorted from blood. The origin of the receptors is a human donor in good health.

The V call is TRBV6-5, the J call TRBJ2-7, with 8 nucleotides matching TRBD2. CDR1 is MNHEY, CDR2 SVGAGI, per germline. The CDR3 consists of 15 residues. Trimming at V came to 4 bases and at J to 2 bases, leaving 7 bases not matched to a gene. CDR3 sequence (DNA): TGTGCCAGCAGTTCCGCGCCGCGGGGGGCCTACGAGCAGTACTTC. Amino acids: CASSSAPRGAYEQYF.

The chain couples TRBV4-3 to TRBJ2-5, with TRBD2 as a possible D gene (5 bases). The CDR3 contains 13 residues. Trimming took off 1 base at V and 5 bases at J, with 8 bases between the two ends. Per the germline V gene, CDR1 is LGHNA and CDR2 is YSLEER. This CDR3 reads CASSQGRRETQYF. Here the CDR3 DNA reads TGCGCCAGCAGCCAAGGGAGGCGGGAGACCCAGTACTTC.

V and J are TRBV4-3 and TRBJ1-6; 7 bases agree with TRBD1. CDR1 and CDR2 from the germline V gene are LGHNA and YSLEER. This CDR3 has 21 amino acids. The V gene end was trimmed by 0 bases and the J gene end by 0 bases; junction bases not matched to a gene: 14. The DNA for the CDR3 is TGCGCCAGCAGCCAAGATCTGGCAGGGGGACTACCGAGCTCCTATAATTCACCCCTCCACTTT. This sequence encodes CASSQDLAGGLPSSYNSPLHF.

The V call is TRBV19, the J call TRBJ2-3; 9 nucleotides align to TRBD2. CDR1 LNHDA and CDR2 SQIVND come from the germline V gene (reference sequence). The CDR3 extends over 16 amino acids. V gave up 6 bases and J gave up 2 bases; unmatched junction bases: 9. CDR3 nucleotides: TGTGCCAGTAGAAGGGGAGGCGGGGGGGCCACAGATACGCAGTATTTT. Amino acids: CASRRGGGGATDTQYF.

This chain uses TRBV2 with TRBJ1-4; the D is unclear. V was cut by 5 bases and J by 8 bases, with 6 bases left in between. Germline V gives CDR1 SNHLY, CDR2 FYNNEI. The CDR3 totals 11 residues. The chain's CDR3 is CASSIGEKLFF. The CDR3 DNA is TGTGCCAGCAGTATTGGAGAAAAACTGTTTTTT. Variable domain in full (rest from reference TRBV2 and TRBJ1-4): EPEVTQTPSHQVTQMGQEVILRCVPISNHLYFYWYRQILGQKVEFLVSFYNNEISEKSEIFDDQFSVERPDGSNFTLKIRSTKLEDSAMYFCASSIGEKLFFGSGTQLSVL.

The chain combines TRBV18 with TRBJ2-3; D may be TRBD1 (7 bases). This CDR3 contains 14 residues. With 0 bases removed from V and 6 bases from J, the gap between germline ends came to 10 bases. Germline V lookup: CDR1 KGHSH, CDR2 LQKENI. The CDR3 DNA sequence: TGTGCCAGCTCACCACCGGCAGGGGGGGATACGCAGTATTTT. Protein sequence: CASSPPAGGDTQYF.

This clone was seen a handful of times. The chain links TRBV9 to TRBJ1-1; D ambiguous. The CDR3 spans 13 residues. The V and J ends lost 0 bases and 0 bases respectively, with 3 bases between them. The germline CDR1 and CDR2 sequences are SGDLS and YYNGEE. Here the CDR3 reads CASSVVMNTEAFF. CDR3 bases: TGTGCCAGCAGCGTAGTTATGAACACTGAAGCTTTCTTT.

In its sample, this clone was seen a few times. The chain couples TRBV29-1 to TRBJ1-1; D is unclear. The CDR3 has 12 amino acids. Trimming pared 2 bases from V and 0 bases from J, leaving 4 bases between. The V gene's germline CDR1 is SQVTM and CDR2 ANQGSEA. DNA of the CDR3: TGCAGCGTTGAACCCCTGAACACTGAAGCTTTCTTT. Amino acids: CSVEPLNTEAFF.

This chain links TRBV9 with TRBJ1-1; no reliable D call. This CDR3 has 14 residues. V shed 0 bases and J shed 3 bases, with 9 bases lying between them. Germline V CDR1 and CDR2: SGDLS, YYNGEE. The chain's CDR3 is CASSVGAGYTEAFF. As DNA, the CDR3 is TGTGCCAGCAGCGTAGGAGCCGGTTACACTGAAGCTTTCTTT.

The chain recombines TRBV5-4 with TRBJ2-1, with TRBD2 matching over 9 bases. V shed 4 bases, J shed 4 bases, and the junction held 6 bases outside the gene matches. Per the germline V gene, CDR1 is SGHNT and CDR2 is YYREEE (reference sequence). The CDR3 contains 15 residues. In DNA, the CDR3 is TGTGCCAGCAGCGCGCGGGGGGGCCAGTACAATGAGCAGTTCTTC. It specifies CASSARGGQYNEQFF.